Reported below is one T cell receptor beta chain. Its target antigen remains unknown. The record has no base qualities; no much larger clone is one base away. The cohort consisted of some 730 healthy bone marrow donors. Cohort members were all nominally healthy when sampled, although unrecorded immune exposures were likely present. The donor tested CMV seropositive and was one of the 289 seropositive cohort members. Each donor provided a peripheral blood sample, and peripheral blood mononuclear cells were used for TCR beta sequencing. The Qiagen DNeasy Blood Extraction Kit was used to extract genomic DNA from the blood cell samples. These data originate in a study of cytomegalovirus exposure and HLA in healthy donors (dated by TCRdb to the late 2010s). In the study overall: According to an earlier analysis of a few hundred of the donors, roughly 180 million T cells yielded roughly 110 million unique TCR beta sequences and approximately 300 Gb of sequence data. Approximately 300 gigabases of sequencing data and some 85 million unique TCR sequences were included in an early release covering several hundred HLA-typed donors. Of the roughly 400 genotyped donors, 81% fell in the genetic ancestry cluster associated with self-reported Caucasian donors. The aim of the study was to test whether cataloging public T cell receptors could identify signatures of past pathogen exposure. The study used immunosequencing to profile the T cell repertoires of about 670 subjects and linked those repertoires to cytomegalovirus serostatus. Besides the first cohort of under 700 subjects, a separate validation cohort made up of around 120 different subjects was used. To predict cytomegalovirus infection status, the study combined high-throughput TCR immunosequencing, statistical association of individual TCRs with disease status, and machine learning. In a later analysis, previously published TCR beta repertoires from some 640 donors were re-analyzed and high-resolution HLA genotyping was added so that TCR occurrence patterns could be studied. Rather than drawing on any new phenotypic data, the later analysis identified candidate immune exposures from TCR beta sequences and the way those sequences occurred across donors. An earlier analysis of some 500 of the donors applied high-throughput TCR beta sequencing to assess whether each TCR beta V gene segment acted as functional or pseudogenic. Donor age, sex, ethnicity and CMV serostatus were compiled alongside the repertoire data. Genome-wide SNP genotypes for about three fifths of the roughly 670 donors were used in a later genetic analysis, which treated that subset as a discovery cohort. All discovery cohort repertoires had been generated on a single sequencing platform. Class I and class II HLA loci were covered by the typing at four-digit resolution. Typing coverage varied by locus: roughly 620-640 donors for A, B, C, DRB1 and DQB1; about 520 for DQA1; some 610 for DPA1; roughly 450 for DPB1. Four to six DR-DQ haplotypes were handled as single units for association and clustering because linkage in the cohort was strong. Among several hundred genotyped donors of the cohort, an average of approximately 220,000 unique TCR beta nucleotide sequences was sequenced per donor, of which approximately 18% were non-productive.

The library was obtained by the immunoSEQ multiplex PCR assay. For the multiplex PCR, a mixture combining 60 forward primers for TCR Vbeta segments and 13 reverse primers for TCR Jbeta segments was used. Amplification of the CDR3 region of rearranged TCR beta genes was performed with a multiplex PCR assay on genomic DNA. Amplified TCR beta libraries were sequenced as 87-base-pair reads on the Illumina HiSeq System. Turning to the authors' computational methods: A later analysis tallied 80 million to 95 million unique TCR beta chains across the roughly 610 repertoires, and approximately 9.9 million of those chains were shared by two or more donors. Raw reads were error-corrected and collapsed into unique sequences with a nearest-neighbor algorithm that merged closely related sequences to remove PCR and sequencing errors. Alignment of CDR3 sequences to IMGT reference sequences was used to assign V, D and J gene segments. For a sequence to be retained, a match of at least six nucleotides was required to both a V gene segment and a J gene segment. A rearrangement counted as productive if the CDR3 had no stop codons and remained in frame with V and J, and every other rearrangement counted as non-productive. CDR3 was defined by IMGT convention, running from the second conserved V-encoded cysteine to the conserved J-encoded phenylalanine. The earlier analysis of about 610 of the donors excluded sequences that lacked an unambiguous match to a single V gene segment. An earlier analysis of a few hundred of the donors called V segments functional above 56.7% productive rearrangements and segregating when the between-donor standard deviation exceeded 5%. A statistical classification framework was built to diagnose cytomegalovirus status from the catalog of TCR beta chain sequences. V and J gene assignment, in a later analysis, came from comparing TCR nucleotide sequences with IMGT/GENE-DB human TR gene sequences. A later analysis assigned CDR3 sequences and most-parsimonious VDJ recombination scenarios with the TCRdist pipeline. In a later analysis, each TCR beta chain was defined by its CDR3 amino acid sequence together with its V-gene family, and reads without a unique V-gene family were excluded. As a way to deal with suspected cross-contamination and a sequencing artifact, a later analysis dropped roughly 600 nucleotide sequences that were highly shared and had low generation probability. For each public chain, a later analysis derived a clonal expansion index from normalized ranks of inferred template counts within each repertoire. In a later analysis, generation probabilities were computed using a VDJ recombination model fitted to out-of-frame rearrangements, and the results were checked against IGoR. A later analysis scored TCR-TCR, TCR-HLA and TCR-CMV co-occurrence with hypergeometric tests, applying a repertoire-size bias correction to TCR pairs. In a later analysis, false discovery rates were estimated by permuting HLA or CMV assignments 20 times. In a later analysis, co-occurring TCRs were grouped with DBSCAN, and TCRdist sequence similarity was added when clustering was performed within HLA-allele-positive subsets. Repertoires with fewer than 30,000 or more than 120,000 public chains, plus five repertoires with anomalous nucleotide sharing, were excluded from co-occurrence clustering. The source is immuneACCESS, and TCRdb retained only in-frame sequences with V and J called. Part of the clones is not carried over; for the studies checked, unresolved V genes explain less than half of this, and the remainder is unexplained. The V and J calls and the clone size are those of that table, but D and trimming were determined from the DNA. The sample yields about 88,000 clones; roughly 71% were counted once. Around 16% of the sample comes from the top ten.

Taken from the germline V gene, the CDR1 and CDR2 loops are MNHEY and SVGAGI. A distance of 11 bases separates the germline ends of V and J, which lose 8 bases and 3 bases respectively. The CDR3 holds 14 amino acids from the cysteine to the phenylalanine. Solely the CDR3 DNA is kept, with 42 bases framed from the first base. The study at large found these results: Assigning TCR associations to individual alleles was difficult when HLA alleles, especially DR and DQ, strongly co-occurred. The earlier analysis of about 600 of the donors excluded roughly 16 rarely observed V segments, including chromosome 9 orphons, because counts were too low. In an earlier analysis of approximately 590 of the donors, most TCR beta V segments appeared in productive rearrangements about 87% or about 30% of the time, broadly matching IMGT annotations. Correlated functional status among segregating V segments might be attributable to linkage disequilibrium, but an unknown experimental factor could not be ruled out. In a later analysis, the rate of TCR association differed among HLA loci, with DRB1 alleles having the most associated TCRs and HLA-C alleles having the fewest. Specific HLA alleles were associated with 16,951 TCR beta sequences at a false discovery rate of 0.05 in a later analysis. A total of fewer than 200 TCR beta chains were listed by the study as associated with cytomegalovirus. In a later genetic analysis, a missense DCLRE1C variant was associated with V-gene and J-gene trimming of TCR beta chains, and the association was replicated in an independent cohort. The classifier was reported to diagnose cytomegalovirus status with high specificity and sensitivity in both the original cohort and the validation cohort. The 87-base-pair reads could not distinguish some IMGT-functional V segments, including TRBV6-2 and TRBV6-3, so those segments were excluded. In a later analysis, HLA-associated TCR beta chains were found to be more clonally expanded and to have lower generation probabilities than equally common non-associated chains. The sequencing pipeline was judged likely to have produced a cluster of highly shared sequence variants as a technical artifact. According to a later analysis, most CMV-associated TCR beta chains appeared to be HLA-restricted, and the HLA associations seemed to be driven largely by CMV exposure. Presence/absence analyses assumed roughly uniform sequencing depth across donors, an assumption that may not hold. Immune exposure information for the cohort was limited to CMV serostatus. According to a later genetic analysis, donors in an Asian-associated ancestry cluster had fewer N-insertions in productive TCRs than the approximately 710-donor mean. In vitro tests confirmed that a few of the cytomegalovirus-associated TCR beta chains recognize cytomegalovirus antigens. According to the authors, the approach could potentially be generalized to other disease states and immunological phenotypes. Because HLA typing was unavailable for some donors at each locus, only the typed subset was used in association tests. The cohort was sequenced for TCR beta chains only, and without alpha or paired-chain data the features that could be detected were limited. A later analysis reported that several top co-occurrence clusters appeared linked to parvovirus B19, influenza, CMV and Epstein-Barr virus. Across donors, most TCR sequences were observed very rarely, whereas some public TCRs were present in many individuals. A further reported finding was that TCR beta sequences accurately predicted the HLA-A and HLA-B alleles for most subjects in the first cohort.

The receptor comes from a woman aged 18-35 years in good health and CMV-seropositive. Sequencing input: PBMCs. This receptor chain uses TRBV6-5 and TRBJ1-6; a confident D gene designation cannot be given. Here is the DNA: TGTGCCAGCCGCCCCCCGGGCTATAATTCACCCCTCCACTTT. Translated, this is CASRPPGYNSPLHF.